This TCR beta chain originates from a study of blood T cells in healthy people across ages. Study outcomes and limitations: Diversity of TCR beta correlated strongly with naive T cell percentage. Per million T cells, TCR beta diversity dropped about linearly as age rose.

Through a sample-barcoded 5' primer and a J-beta primer mix, a second PCR was run for roughly 7 to 11 cycles. The authors tagged each cDNA molecule using a template-switch adaptor with 12 random nucleotides. TCRdb itself ran the 5' RACE reads through MiXCR, one entry per CDR3 protein. The sample holds about 290,000 distinct CDR3 sequences; about 25% are singletons and the top ten take over 25%. A few counts support this clonotype. Its specificity is unknown. The source is a woman in her seventies in good health. Sequenced sample: blood.

CDR3 DNA: TGTGCCAGCAGCCAGTTCGGGGGGAAGAACACTGAAGCTTTCTTT. Translated, it gives CASSQFGGKNTEAFF. The gene calls are TRBV2 and TRBJ1-1, with D maybe TRBD1 (5 bases). Trimming cost V 6 bases and J 1 base, with 15 bases left between them. The V gene's germline CDR1 is SNHLY and CDR2 FYNNEI. The CDR3 is 15 residues long. The full variable domain, completed using reference TRBV2 and TRBJ1-1, is EPEVTQTPSHQVTQMGQEVILRCVPISNHLYFYWYRQILGQKVEFLVSFYNNEISEKSEIFDDQFSVERPDGSNFTLKIRSTKLEDSAMYFCASSQFGGKNTEAFFGQGTRLTVV.